The subject of this entry is one T cell receptor beta chain. Its cognate antigen has yet to be identified. The sample holds no much larger clone one base away, and base qualities are not on file. These data originate in a study of T cells in Graves' hyperthyroidism and ophthalmopathy (dated by TCRdb to between 2019 and 2020). At the level of the whole study: Peripheral blood samples were taken at the time of initial diagnosis, prior to any treatment. An independent validation cohort of fewer than 20 hyperthyroidism patients and about 16 patients who later progressed to ophthalmopathy tested prospective prediction of ophthalmopathy. The approximately 98 discovery patients were randomly divided into training and test sets at a 7:3 ratio. The paper reports TCR Vbeta CDR3 sequencing of roughly 140 peripheral blood samples: under 45 ophthalmopathy, roughly 74 hyperthyroidism and 17 progressor patients. To identify TCR V-J signatures that set the groups apart, the researchers used a discovery cohort of about a hundred patients, made up of around 42 with Graves' ophthalmopathy and about 55 with stable Graves' hyperthyroidism. In addition, the study compared T-cell repertoires in thyroid tissue and in blood from a handful of Graves' hyperthyroidism patients. Following sampling, methimazole starting at 30 mg daily was given to hyperthyroidism patients, and high-dose intravenous methylprednisolone was given to ophthalmopathy patients.

The TCR beta CDR3 regions were amplified from the RNA transcripts. A first-round RT-PCR of the TCR CDR3 used the HTBI primer set with the Qiagen OneStep RT-PCR kit. The libraries were constructed in a second round of multiplex PCR and then size-selected and purified. Paired-end sequencing of the libraries was performed with 100 bp reads on an Illumina HiSeq2000. The original methods were these. SOAPnuke was used to process the raw data, with reads discarded if the reads contained adapters or uncalled bases, had a mean Phred below 15, or lacked an exact constant-primer or identifier match. COPE v1.2.5 was used to merge high-quality paired reads, and clonotypes were defined as unique nucleotide sequences. Clonotypes were aligned to IMGT TRBV, TRBD and TRBJ reference segments using MiTCR v1.1. The analysis was restricted to V-J combinations with a frequency above 0.0001, which together covered roughly 99% of the repertoires. The TCS score was defined as the ratio of F50 (clonal expansion) to E x V (chaos), calculated using BLOSUM62-based TCRdist between CDR3 peptides within each V-J. Welch's t-statistics and random forest reduced just over 500 V-J features to 13, which were used in a naive Bayes classifier (R e1071). TCRdb ran its own pipeline on the public reads, namely fastp trimming at Q25 and MiXCR clone calling, and kept in-frame beta chains. One record per CDR3 amino acid sequence lists the most common genes and DNA. These V and J calls originate from TCRdb's pipeline instead of the authors' own analysis. The sample table records 410,000 or so distinct CDR3 sequences; roughly 14% of these occur just once. The top ten constitute roughly 13% of the sample.

The investigation overall reported the following: Sample size was not statistically predetermined, and blinding of investigators to group allocation was not performed. Most expanded thyroid clonotypes (frequency above 0.001) were also detected in blood, suggesting blood repertoires may reflect thyroid immune responses. A 13 V-J signature model separated ophthalmopathy from stable hyperthyroidism, with roughly 88% sensitivity and roughly 84% specificity in cross-validation and 80%/75% in testing. In validation, progression to ophthalmopathy was predicted by the model with 55% to 71% sensitivity and about 72% specificity, a median of about 6.4 months before onset.

Moderately to severely active disease, a Clinical Activity Score of at least 3, a NOSPECS grade of at least 4, and a duration under 3 months were present in ophthalmopathy patients. Any patient with an uncontrolled infection, another autoimmune disease, pregnancy or lactation was excluded. Diagnoses were based on clinical symptoms, serum thyroxine and TRAb, thyroid ultrasound and orbital computed tomography. Ficoll-Paque density gradient centrifugation was used to isolate PBMCs from about 9.4 ml of fresh peripheral blood. Total RNA was extracted with Trizol reagent, and quality was checked on an Agilent 2100 Bioanalyzer. The specimen sequenced was blood. The sequence came from a young man with Graves' ophthalmopathy.

The CDR3: CASSWGPFQGQPQHF. The nucleotides are TGTGCCAGTTCATGGGGACCTTTTCAGGGTCAGCCCCAGCATTTT. The V and J genes are TRBV19 and TRBJ1-5, and the D gene may be TRBD1, 5 bases matching. Per the germline V gene (reference sequence), LNHDA is the CDR1 and SQIVND is the CDR2. The CDR3 covers 15 residues, taking in both the cysteine and the phenylalanine. The entry retains the CDR3 DNA only, 45 bases that are in frame from base 1. The V and J ends are trimmed by 8 bases and 6 bases, leaving 20 bases between them. With the rest looked up from the reference TRBV19 and TRBJ1-5 genes rather than sequenced, the full variable domain is DGGITQSPKYLFRKEGQNVTLSCEQNLNHDAMYWYRQDPGQGLRLIYYSQIVNDFQKGDIAEGYSVSREKKESFPLTVTSAQKNPTAFYLCASSWGPFQGQPQHFGDGTRLSIL.